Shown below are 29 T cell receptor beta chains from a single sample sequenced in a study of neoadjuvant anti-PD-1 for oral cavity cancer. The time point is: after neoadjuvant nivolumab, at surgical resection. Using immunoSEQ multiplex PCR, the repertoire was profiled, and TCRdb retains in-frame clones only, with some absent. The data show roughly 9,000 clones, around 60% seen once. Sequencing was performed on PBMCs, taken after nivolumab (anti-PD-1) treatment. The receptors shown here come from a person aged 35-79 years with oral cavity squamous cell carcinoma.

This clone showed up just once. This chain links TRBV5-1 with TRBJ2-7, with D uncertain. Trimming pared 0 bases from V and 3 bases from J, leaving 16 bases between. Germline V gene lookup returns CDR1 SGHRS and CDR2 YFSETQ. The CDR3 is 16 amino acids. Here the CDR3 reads CASSLDTPRVVYEQYF. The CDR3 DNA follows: TGCGCCAGCAGCTTGGATACCCCTAGGGTAGTCTACGAGCAGTACTTC. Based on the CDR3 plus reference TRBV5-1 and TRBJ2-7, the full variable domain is KAGVTQTPRYLIKTRGQQVTLSCSPISGHRSVSWYQQTPGQGLQFLFEYFSETQRNKGNFPGRFSGRQFSNSRSEMNVSTLELGDSALYLCASSLDTPRVVYEQYFGPGTRLTVT.

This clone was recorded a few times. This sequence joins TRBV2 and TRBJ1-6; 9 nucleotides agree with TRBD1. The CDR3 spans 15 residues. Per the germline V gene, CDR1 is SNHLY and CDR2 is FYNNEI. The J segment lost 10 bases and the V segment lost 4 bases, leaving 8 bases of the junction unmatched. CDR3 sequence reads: CASSASQTGGSPLHF. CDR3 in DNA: TGTGCCAGCAGTGCTTCCCAGACAGGGGGATCACCCCTCCACTTT.

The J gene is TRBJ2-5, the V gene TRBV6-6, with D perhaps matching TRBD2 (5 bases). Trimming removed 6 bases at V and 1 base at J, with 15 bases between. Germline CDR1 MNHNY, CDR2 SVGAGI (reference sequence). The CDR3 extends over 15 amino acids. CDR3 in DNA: TGTGCCAGCAGCTCCCCACTAGTCCTCCAAGAGACCCAGTACTTC. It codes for CASSSPLVLQETQYF.

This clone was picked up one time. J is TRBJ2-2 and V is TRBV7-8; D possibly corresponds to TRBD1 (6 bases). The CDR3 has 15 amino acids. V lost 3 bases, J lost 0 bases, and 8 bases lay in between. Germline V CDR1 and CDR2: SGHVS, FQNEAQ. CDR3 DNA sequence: TGTGCCAGCAGCTTCGGGACAACGAACACCGGGGAGCTGTTTTTT. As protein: CASSFGTTNTGELFF.

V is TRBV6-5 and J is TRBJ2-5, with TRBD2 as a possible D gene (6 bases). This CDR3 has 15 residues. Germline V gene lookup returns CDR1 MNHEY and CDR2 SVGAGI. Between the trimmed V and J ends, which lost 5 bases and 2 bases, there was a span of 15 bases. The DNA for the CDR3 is TGTGCCAGCAGTACCTTTAGCGGACCTCAAGAGACCCAGTACTTC. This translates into CASSTFSGPQETQYF.

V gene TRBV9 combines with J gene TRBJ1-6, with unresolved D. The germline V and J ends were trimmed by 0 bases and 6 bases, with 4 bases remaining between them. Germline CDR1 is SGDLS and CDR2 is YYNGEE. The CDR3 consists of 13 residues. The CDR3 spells CASSVGSNSPLHF. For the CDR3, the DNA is TGTGCCAGCAGCGTAGGCAGTAATTCACCCCTCCACTTT. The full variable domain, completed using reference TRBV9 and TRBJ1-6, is DSGVTQTPKHLITATGQRVTLRCSPRSGDLSVYWYQQSLDQGLQFLIQYYNGEERAKGNILERFSAQQFPDLHSELNLSSLELGDSALYFCASSVGSNSPLHFGNGTRLTVT.

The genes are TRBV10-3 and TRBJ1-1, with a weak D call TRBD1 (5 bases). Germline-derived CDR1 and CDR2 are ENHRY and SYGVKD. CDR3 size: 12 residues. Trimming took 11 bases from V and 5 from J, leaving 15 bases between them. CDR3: CAGSGTRTEAFF. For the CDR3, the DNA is TGTGCCGGGTCGGGGACGAGGACTGAAGCTTTCTTT.

The CDR3 reads CASSLVLSHEQFF. The CDR3 region has the DNA TGTGCCAGCAGCTTGGTTCTGTCCCATGAGCAGTTCTTC. The chain couples TRBV5-4 to TRBJ2-1; the D is unclear. The length of the CDR3 is 13 residues. Per germline, CDR1 SGHNT and CDR2 YYREEE (reference sequence). V lost 0 bases and J 8 bases, leaving 9 bases between the germline ends.

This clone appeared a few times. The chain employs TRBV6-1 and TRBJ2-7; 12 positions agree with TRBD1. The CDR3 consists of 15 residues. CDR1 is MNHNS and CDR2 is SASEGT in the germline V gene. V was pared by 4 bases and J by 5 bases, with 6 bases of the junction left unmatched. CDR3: CASSGGGTGGHEQYF. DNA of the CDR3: TGTGCCAGCAGTGGGGGCGGGACAGGGGGCCACGAGCAGTACTTC.

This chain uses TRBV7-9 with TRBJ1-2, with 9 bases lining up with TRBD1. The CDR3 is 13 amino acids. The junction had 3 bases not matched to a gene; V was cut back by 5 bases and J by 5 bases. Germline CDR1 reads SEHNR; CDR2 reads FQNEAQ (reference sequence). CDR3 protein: CASSPGTGYGYTF. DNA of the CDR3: TGTGCCAGCAGCCCGGGGACAGGGTATGGCTACACCTTC. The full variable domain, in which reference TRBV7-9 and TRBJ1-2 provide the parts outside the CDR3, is DTGVSQNPRHKITKRGQNVTFRCDPISEHNRLYWYRQTLGQGPEFLTYFQNEAQLEKSRLLSDRFSAERPKGSFSTLEIQRTEQGDSAMYLCASSPGTGYGYTFGSGTRLTVV.

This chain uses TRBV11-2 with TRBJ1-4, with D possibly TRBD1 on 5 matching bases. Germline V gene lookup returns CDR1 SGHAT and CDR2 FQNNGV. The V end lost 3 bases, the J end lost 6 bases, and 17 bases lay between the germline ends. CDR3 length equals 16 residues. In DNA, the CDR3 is TGTGCCAGCAGCTTCCGAAGGGGCGCCGGTGATGAAAAACTGTTTTTT. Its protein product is CASSFRRGAGDEKLFF.

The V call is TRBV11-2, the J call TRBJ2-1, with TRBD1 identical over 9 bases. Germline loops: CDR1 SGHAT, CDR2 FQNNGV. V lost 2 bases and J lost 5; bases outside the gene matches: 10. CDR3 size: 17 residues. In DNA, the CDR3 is TGTGCCAGCAGCTTACCCGGGACAGGGTATTCGGACAATGAGCAGTTCTTC. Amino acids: CASSLPGTGYSDNEQFF.

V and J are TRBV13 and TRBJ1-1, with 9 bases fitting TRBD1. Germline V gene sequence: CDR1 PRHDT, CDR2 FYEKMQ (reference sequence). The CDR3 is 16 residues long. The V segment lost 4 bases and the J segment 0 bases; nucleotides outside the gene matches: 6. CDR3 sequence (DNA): TGTGCCAGCAGCTCTCGGACAGGGGTTATGAACACTGAAGCTTTCTTT. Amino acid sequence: CASSSRTGVMNTEAFF.

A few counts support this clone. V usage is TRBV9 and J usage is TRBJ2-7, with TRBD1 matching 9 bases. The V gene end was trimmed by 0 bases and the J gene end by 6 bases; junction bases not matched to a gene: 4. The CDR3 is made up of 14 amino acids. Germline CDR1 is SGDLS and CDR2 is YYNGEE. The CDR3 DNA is TGTGCCAGCAGCGTAGAGGGACAGGGCGCCGAGCAGTACTTC. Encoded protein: CASSVEGQGAEQYF.

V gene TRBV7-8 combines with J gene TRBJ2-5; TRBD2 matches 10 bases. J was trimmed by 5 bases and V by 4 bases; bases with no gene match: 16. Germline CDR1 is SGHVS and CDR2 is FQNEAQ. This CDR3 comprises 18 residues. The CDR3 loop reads CASSSYSGSGRAGETQYF. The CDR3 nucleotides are TGTGCCAGCAGCTCTTACAGCGGAAGCGGGAGGGCCGGGGAGACCCAGTACTTC.

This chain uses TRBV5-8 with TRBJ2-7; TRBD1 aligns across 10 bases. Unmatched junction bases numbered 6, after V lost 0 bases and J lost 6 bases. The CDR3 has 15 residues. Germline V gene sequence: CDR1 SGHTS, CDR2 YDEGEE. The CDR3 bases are TGTGCCAGCAGCTTGGCCGGGACAGGGGTAGGCGAGCAGTACTTC. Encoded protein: CASSLAGTGVGEQYF.

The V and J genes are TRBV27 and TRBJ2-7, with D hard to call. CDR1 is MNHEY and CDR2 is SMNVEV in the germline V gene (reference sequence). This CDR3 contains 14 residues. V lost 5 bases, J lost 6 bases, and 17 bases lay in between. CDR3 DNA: TGTGCCAGCAGTCCCTCCGGGTCTCGGTTCGAGCAGTACTTC. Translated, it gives CASSPSGSRFEQYF.

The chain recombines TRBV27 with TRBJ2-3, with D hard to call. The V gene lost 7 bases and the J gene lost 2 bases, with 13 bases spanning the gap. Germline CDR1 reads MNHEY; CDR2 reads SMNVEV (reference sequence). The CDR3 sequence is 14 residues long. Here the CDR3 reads CASTQASPTDTQYF. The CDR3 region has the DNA TGTGCCAGCACCCAAGCCTCCCCCACAGATACGCAGTATTTT.

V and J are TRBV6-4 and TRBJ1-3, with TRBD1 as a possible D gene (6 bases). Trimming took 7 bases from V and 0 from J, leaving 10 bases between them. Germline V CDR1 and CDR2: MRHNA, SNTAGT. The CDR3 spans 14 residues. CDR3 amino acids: CASKDSNSGNTIYF. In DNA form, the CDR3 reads TGTGCCAGCAAGGACAGCAACTCTGGAAACACCATATATTTT.

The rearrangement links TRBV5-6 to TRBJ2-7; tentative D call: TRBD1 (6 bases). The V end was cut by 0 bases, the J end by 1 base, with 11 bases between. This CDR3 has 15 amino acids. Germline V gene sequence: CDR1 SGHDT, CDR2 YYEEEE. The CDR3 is CASSLGRGWSYEQYF. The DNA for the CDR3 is TGTGCCAGCAGCTTGGGCAGGGGATGGTCCTACGAGCAGTACTTC. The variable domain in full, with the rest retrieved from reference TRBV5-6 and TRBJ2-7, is DAGVTQSPTHLIKTRGQQVTLRCSPKSGHDTVSWYQQALGQGPQFIFQYYEEEERQRGNFPDRFSGHQFPNYSSELNVNALLLGDSALYLCASSLGRGWSYEQYFGPGTRLTVT.

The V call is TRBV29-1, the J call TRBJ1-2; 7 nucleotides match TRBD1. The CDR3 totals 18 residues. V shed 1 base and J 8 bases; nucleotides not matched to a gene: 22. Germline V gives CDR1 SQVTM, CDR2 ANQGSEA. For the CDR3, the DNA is TGCAGCGTTGAAGTCCCCGGGGGATCCTCAACAGGGGAAGAAGGCTACACCTTC. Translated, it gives CSVEVPGGSSTGEEGYTF.

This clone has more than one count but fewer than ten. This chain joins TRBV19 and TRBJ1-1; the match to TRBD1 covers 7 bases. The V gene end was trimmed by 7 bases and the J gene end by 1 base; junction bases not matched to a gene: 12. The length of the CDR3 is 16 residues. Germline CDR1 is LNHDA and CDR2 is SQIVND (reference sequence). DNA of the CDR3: TGTGCCAGTACTCAAACACAGACAGGGCCGAACACTGAAGCTTTCTTT. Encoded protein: CASTQTQTGPNTEAFF.

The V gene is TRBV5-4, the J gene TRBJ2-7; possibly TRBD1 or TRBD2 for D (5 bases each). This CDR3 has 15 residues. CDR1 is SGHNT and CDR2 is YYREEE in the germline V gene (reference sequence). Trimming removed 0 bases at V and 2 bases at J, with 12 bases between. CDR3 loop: CASSLGGKGAYEQYF. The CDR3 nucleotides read TGTGCCAGCAGCTTGGGGGGGAAGGGCGCCTACGAGCAGTACTTC.

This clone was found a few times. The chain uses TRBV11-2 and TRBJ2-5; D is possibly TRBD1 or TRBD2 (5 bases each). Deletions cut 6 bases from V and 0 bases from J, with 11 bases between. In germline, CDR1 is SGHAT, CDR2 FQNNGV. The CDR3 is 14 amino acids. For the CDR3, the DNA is TGTGCCAGCAGGGGGGTTTCGTACCAAGAGACCCAGTACTTC. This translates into CASRGVSYQETQYF.

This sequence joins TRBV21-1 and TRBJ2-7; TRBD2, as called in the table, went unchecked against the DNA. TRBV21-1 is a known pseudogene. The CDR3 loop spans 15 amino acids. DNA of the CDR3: TGTGCCACCCCCTCCGGGCTAGCGGGGATCAACGAGCAGTACTTC. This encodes CATPSGLAGINEQYF.

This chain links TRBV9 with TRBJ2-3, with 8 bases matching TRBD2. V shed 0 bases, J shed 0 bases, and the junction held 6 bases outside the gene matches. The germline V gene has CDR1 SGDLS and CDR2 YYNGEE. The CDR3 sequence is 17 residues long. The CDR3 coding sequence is TGTGCCAGCAGCGTAGATGGGTCTAGCGGGAGCACAGATACGCAGTATTTT. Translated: CASSVDGSSGSTDTQYF.

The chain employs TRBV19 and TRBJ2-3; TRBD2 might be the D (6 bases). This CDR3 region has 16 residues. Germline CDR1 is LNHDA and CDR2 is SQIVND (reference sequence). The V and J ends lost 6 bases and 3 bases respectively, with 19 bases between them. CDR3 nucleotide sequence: TGTGCCAGTAGACCCCTCTCCGGGACTCCAACAGATACGCAGTATTTT. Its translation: CASRPLSGTPTDTQYF.

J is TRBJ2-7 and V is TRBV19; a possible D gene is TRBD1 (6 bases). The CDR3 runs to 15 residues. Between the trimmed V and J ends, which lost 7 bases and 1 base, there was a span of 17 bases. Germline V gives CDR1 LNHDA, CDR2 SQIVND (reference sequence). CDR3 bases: TGTGCCAGTAAACCCTCCCGGGACATATCCTACGAGCAGTACTTC. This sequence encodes CASKPSRDISYEQYF. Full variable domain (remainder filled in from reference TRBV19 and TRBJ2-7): DGGITQSPKYLFRKEGQNVTLSCEQNLNHDAMYWYRQDPGQGLRLIYYSQIVNDFQKGDIAEGYSVSREKKESFPLTVTSAQKNPTAFYLCASKPSRDISYEQYFGPGTRLTVT.

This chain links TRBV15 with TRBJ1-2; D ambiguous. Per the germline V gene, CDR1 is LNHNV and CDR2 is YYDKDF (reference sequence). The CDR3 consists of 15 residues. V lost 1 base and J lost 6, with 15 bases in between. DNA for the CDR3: TGTGCCACCAGCAGAGGTCGGGCAGTTGAGGATGGCTACACCTTC. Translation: CATSRGRAVEDGYTF.